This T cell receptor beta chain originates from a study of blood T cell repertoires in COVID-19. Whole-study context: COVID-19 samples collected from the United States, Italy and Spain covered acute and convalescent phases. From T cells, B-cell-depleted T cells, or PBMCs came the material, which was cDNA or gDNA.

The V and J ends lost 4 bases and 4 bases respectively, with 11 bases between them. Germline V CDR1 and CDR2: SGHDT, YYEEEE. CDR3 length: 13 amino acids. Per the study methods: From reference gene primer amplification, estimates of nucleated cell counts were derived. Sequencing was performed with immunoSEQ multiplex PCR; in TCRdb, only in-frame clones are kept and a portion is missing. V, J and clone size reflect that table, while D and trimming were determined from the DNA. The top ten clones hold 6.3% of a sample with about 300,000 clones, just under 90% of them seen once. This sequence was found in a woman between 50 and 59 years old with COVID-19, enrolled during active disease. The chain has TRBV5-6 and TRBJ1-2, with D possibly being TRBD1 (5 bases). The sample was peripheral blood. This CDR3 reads CASSPTGGYGYTF. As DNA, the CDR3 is TGTGCCAGCAGCCCCACGGGGGGCTATGGCTACACCTTC.